Each of the 2 T cell receptor beta chains below was sequenced from the same sample in a study of somatic mutations in cytotoxic T cells in rheumatoid arthritis. The method was immunoSEQ multiplex PCR; TCRdb's version includes in-frame clones alone and lacks a portion of them. The profile shows over 2,500 clones, approximately 82% of them singletons. Sequencing used CD8+ T cells sorted from blood. The origin of the receptors is a woman aged 45-65 years with rheumatoid arthritis.

V is TRBV15 and J is TRBJ1-1; D is perhaps TRBD1 (6 bases). The V end lost 3 bases, the J end lost 1 base, and 12 bases lay between the germline ends. This CDR3 contains 15 residues. CDR1 LNHNV and CDR2 YYDKDF come from the germline V gene (reference sequence). The CDR3 DNA follows: TGTGCCACCAGCAGGCGCCTGACAGGGAACACTGAAGCTTTCTTT. It specifies CATSRRLTGNTEAFF.

This chain links TRBV6-5 with TRBJ1-1; 7 bases align to TRBD1. Unmatched junction bases numbered 8, after V lost 0 bases and J lost 10 bases. The germline gives CDR1 MNHEY, CDR2 SVGAGI. This CDR3 is built from 14 residues. The CDR3: CASSYSAGGSSAFF. The CDR3 DNA is TGTGCCAGCAGTTACTCGGCAGGGGGAAGTTCAGCTTTCTTT.